What follows are 25 T cell receptor beta chains derived from one specimen sequenced in a study of blood T cell repertoires in COVID-19. The protocol was immunoSEQ multiplex PCR, while the TCRdb copy is restricted to in-frame clones and leaves out a portion. The sample records 150,000 to 200,000 clones, roughly 70% being singletons. Specimen: peripheral blood. These receptors all come from a woman older than 75 with acute or convalescent COVID-19.

V gene TRBV28 combines with J gene TRBJ1-1, with a possible D match to TRBD1 (6 bases). CDR3 length equals 12 residues. Germline V gene lookup returns CDR1 MDHEN and CDR2 SYDVKM. Trimming shortened V by 8 bases and J by 6 bases, and 13 bases separated the two germline ends. The CDR3 loop reads CASASGAAEAFF. The CDR3, as DNA: TGTGCCAGCGCTTCAGGGGCCGCTGAAGCTTTCTTT.

This clone was seen many times. The V call is TRBV5-6, the J call TRBJ1-2, with D unresolved. The CDR3 covers 12 residues. V gave up 2 bases and J gave up 5 bases, with 7 bases separating them. CDR1 SGHDT and CDR2 YYEEEE come from the germline V gene. The CDR3 region has the DNA TGTGCCAGCAGCTTCCCAGGTTATGGCTACACCTTC. This gives the protein CASSFPGYGYTF.

V and J are TRBV30 and TRBJ2-3; perhaps TRBD2 as D (5 bases). Trimming shortened V by 2 bases and J by 4 bases, and 7 bases separated the two germline ends. The CDR3 runs 12 residues. In germline, CDR1 is GTSNPN, CDR2 SVGIG (reference sequence). CDR3 nucleotides: TGTGCCTGGAGTCCCGGGGCAGATACGCAGTATTTT. Translating it yields CAWSPGADTQYF.

V is TRBV5-1 and J is TRBJ2-6; D is unclear. The CDR3 length is 19 residues. Per germline, CDR1 SGHRS and CDR2 YFSETQ. The V end lost 0 bases, the J end lost 4 bases, and 20 bases lay between the germline ends. The CDR3 DNA follows: TGCGCCAGCAGCTTGGTGGAAGTTTCTTGGAGCGCGGGGGCCAACGTCCTGACTTTC. It specifies CASSLVEVSWSAGANVLTF.

This chain uses TRBV27 with TRBJ2-7; D perhaps matches TRBD2 (6 bases). The CDR3 totals 14 residues. Germline loops: CDR1 MNHEY, CDR2 SMNVEV (reference sequence). Deletions cut 2 bases from V and 5 bases from J, with 13 bases between. The CDR3 nucleotides read TGTGCCAGCAGTTTAATGGCTAGCGCTCACGAGCAGTACTTC. This translates into CASSLMASAHEQYF.

The chain links TRBV9 to TRBJ2-3; TRBD2 agrees at 12 bases. The CDR3 consists of 15 residues. The V gene end was trimmed by 4 bases and the J gene end by 3 bases; junction bases not matched to a gene: 3. Germline-derived CDR1 and CDR2 are SGDLS and YYNGEE. DNA for the CDR3: TGTGCCAGCAGCTCAGGACTAGCGGGAACAGATACGCAGTATTTT. Protein sequence: CASSSGLAGTDTQYF.

This clone is classed as medium-sized. The chain uses TRBV7-9 and TRBJ2-1; 8 bases align to TRBD1. The CDR3 has 18 amino acids. Trimming took 4 bases from V and 5 from J; bases not matched to a gene: 16. Per the germline V gene, CDR1 is SEHNR and CDR2 is FQNEAQ (reference sequence). CDR3 loop: CASSSPKVSGQGHNEQFF. The CDR3 nucleotides are TGTGCCAGCAGCTCACCGAAGGTTAGCGGACAGGGTCACAATGAGCAGTTCTTC.

The CDR3, as DNA: TGTGCCAGTAGTATCTTGGGGCGGAACGAGCAGTACTTC. This codes for CASSILGRNEQYF. The chain couples TRBV19 to TRBJ2-7; perhaps TRBD1 as D (5 bases). The V gene lost 3 bases and the J gene lost 5 bases, with 11 bases spanning the gap. From germline, CDR1 is LNHDA and CDR2 SQIVND (reference sequence). The CDR3 loop spans 13 amino acids.

J is TRBJ2-2 and V is TRBV29-1; possibly TRBD1 for D (5 bases). There are 13 residues in the CDR3. CDR1 SQVTM and CDR2 ANQGSEA come from the germline V gene. Trimming shortened V by 4 bases and J by 8 bases, and 14 bases separated the two germline ends. The CDR3 coding sequence is TGCAGCGTTGGACAGCCTTCAGGAGGGGAGCTGTTTTTT. Translating it yields CSVGQPSGGELFF.

This clone has only a few counts. CDR3 nucleotides: TGTGCCAGCAGCAAGACTAGCGCGGGATCTGTGGCCAACGTCCTGACTTTC. This gives the protein CASSKTSAGSVANVLTF. This chain links TRBV21-1 with TRBJ2-6; the table's TRBD2 call for D was not verified on the DNA. TRBV21-1 is noted as a pseudogene. The CDR3 extends over 17 amino acids.

V usage is TRBV7-9 and J usage is TRBJ1-4; maybe TRBD1 (6 bases). Germline CDR1 reads SEHNR; CDR2 reads FQNEAQ (reference sequence). Trimming stripped 1 base from V and 5 bases from J, with 14 bases between. This CDR3 is built from 16 residues. CDR3 region: CASSLVGGTLNEKLFF. In DNA form, the CDR3 reads TGTGCCAGCAGCTTAGTAGGTGGGACATTGAATGAAAAACTGTTTTTT.

This clone has a handful of counts. The chain couples TRBV29-1 to TRBJ2-7; 7 nucleotides agree with TRBD2. This CDR3 is 15 amino acids long. CDR1 and CDR2 (germline): SQVTM, ANQGSEA. Trimming took 3 bases from V and 0 from J; bases not matched to a gene: 8. The CDR3 protein is CSVEAPGGSSYEQYF. The CDR3 nucleotides are TGCAGCGTTGAGGCCCCGGGAGGAAGCTCCTACGAGCAGTACTTC.

The J gene is TRBJ1-4, the V gene TRBV3-1 (or the pseudogene TRBV3-2); 8 nucleotides line up with TRBD1. The junction had 5 bases not matched to a gene; V was cut back by 2 bases and J by 3 bases. The germline gives CDR1 LGHDT, CDR2 YNNKEL (reference sequence). The CDR3 is 16 residues long. The CDR3 reads CASSQNTGGANEKLFF. The CDR3 nucleotides read TGTGCCAGCAGCCAAAATACAGGGGGGGCTAATGAAAAACTGTTTTTT.

This chain joins TRBV7-2 and TRBJ2-5; a weak D match, TRBD2 (5 bases). Trimming removed 6 bases at V and 4 bases at J, with 15 bases between. CDR3 length equals 14 residues. From germline, CDR1 is SGHTA and CDR2 FQGNSA. CDR3 loop: CASRGAGLGETQYF. The CDR3 nucleotides are TGTGCCAGCAGAGGAGCCGGACTTGGAGAGACCCAGTACTTC. The complete variable domain, with remaining parts taken from reference TRBV7-2 and TRBJ2-5, reads GAGVSQSPSNKVTEKGKDVELRCDPISGHTALYWYRQSLGQGLEFLIYFQGNSAPDKSGLPSDRFSAERTGGSVSTLTIQRTQQEDSAVYLCASRGAGLGETQYFGPGTRLLVL.

The chain joins TRBV5-5 to TRBJ1-5, with TRBD1 as a possible D gene (6 bases). Germline values: CDR1 SGHKS, CDR2 YYEKEE (reference sequence). The V gene lost 5 bases and the J gene lost 0 bases, with 18 bases spanning the gap. CDR3 size: 17 residues. CDR3 bases: TGTGCCAGCAGTCGGGATCAGGGGTTAAATAGCAATCAGCCCCAGCATTTT. Protein sequence: CASSRDQGLNSNQPQHF. Supplemented by reference TRBV5-5 and TRBJ1-5, the full variable domain reads DAGVTQSPTHLIKTRGQQVTLRCSPISGHKSVSWYQQVLGQGPQFIFQYYEKEERGRGNFPDRFSARQFPNYSSELNVNALLLGDSALYLCASSRDQGLNSNQPQHFGDGTRLSIL.

This chain connects TRBV27 to TRBJ2-7; the D gene is possibly TRBD1 (5 bases). The CDR3 is 15 amino acids. Germline V lookup: CDR1 MNHEY, CDR2 SMNVEV (reference sequence). The V end was cut by 3 bases, the J end by 3 bases, with 15 bases between. CDR3 coding DNA: TGTGCCAGCAGTTTGGTGGCAGTTAGGGGCTACGAGCAGTACTTC. This gives the protein CASSLVAVRGYEQYF.

The chain recombines TRBV7-2 with TRBJ2-1; 7 nucleotides align to TRBD2. The CDR3 extends over 14 amino acids. In germline, CDR1 is SGHTA, CDR2 FQGNSA. Trimming at V came to 2 bases and at J to 10 bases, leaving 8 bases not matched to a gene. CDR3 residues: CASSLQNSLAEQFF. CDR3 bases: TGTGCCAGCAGCTTACAAAATTCACTAGCGGAGCAGTTCTTC.

The V gene is TRBV28, the J gene TRBJ1-6; D unclear. V was clipped by 8 bases and J by 8 bases, with 10 bases between them. The CDR3 runs 12 residues. Germline V gene sequence: CDR1 MDHEN, CDR2 SYDVKM. Written as DNA, the CDR3 is TGTGCCAGCCTCGTCCGGGATTCACCCCTCCACTTT. Amino acids: CASLVRDSPLHF.

This chain connects TRBV20-1 to TRBJ1-1; D is undetermined. CDR3 length: 9 amino acids. CDR1 and CDR2 from the germline V gene are DFQATT and SNEGSKA (reference sequence). V was shortened by 2 bases and J by 11 bases, with 6 bases between the two germline ends. The CDR3 region has the DNA TGCAGTGCTAGAACTGGTGCTTTCTTT. It is translated as CSARTGAFF.

The chain joins TRBV5-4 to TRBJ1-2; perhaps TRBD1 as D (6 bases). Germline V lookup: CDR1 SGHNT, CDR2 YYREEE (reference sequence). This CDR3 spans 13 amino acids. The V and J ends lost 4 bases and 6 bases respectively, with 13 bases between them. Written as DNA, the CDR3 is TGTGCCAGCAGCCAAACCACAGGGAATGGCTACACCTTC. It specifies CASSQTTGNGYTF.

This sequence joins TRBV29-1 and TRBJ1-1, with 8 bases aligning to TRBD1. CDR3 length: 12 residues. Germline values: CDR1 SQVTM, CDR2 ANQGSEA. With V trimmed by 8 bases and J by 4 bases, 6 bases remained unmatched. The CDR3: CSIGQGGTEAFF. The CDR3 DNA sequence: TGCAGCATCGGACAGGGAGGCACTGAAGCTTTCTTT.

On this clone itself: This sample also contains other DNA sequences that code for the same CDR3. The chain recombines TRBV11-3 with TRBJ2-7, with D possibly TRBD1 on 6 matching bases. There are 13 residues in the CDR3. Trimming took off 3 bases at V and 6 bases at J, with 12 bases between the two ends. Germline CDR1 is SGHNT and CDR2 is YENEEA. Written as DNA, the CDR3 is TGTGCCAGCAGCTTGGGACAAGTTAGCGAGCAGTACTTC. Translation gives CASSLGQVSEQYF.

This clone was seen only a few times. The chain couples TRBV28 to TRBJ1-1; tentative D call: TRBD1 (6 bases). Trimming cost V 5 bases and J 9 bases, with 13 bases left between them. CDR1 is MDHEN and CDR2 is SYDVKM in the germline V gene. The CDR3 is made up of 12 amino acids. The CDR3: CASSLSRGKAFF. In DNA form, the CDR3 reads TGTGCCAGCAGTCTATCTAGGGGGAAAGCTTTCTTT.

J is TRBJ2-3 and V is TRBV7-2; TRBD1 agrees at 9 bases. The CDR3 runs 14 residues. After removal of 3 bases from V and 7 bases from J, the junction contained 5 bases not matched to a gene. Germline V gene sequence: CDR1 SGHTA, CDR2 FQGNSA. CDR3 nucleotide sequence: TGTGCCAGCAGCTTTACAGGGGGCACTTATACGCAGTATTTT. It encodes CASSFTGGTYTQYF.

V gene TRBV4-3 combines with J gene TRBJ2-2; tentative D call: TRBD1 (5 bases). The germline V gene encodes CDR1 LGHNA and CDR2 YSLEER. The CDR3 is made up of 17 amino acids. Between the trimmed V and J ends, which lost 0 bases and 3 bases, there was a span of 14 bases. CDR3 sequence: CASSQDAQGQHTGELFF. The CDR3 DNA reads as TGCGCCAGCAGCCAAGATGCCCAGGGTCAACACACCGGGGAGCTGTTTTTT.